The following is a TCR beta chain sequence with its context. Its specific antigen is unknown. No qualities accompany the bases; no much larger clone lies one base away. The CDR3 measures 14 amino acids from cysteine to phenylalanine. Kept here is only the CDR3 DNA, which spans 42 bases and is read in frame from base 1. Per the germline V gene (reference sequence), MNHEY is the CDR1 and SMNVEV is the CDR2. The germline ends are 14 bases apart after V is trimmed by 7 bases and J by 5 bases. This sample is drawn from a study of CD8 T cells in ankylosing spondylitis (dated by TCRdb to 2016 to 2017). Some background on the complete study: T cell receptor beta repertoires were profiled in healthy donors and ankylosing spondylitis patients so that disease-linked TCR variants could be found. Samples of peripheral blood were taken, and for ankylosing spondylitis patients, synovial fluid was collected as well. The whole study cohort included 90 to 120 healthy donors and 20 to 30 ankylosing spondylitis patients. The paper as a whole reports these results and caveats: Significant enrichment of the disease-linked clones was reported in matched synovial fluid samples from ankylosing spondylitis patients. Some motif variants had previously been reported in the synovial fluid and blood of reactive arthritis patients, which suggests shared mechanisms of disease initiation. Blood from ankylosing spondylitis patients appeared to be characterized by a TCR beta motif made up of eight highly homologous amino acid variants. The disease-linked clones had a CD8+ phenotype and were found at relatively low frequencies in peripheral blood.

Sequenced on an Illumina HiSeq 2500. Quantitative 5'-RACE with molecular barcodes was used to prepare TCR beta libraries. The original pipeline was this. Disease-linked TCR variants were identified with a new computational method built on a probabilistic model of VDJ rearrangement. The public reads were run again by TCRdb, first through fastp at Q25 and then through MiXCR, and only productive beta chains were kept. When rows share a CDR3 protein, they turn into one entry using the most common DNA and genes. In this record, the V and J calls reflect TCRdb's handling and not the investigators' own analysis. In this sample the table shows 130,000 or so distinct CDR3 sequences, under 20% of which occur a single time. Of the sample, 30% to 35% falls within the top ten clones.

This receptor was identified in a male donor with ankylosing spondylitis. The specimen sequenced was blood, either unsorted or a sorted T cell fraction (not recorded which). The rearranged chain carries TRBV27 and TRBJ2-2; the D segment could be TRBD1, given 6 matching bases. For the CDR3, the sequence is CASTTGRGTGELFF. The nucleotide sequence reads TGTGCCAGCACCACTGGCAGGGGAACCGGGGAGCTGTTTTTT.